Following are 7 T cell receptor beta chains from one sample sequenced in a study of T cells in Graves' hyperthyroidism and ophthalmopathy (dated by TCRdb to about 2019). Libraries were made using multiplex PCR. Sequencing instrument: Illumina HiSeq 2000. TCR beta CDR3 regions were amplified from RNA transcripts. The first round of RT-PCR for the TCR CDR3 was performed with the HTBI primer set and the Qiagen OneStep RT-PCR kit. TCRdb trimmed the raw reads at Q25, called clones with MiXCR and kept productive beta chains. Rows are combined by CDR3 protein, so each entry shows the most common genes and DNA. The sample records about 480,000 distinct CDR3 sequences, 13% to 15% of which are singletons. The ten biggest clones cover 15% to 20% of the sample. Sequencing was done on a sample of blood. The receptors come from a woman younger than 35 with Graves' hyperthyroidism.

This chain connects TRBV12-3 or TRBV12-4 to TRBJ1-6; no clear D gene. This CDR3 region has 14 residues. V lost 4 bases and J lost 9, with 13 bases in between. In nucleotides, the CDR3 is TGTGCCAGCAGTTCTAGGGCGGGGTCTTCACCCCTCCACTTT. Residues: CASSSRAGSSPLHF.

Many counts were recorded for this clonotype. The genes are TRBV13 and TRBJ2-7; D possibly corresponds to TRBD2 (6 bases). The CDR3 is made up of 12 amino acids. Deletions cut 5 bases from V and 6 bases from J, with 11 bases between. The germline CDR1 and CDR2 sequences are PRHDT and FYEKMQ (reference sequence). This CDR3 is CASSREPSEQYF. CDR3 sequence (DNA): TGTGCCAGCAGCCGGGAGCCCTCCGAGCAGTACTTC.

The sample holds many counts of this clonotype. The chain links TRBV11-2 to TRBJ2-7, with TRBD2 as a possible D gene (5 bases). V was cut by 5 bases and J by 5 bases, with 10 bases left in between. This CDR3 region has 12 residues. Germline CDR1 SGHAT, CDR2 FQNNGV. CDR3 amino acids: CASSPSGDEQYV. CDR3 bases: TGTGCCAGCAGCCCAAGCGGCGACGAGCAGTACGTC.

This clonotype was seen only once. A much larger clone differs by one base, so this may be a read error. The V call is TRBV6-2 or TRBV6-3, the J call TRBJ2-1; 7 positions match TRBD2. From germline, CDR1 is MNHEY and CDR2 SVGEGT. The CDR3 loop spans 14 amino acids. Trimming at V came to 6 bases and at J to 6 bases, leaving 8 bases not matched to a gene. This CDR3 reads CASREIAGSNEQFF. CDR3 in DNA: TGTGCCAGCAGGGAGATAGCGGGTTCCAATGAGCAGTTCTTC.

The CDR3 DNA is TGCGCCAGCAGCCAGTTCCGGGACAGCTCCTACGAGCAGTACGTC. Translating it yields CASSQFRDSSYEQYV. This rearrangement joins TRBV4-1 to TRBJ2-7; TRBD1 matches at 7 bases. V shed 3 bases and J 0 bases; nucleotides not matched to a gene: 5. This CDR3 has 15 amino acids. CDR1 is MGHRA, CDR2 YSYEKL, per germline.

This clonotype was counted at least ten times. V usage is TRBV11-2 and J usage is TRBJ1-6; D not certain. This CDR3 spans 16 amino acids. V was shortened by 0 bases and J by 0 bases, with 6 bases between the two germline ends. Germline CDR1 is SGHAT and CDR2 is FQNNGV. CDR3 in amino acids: CASSLESNSYNSPLHF. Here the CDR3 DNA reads TGTGCCAGCAGCTTAGAGAGCAACTCCTATAATTCACCCCTCCACTTT. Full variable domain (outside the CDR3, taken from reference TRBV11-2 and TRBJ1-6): EAGVAQSPRYKIIEKRQSVAFWCNPISGHATLYWYQQILGQGPKLLIQFQNNGVVDDSQLPKDRFSAERLKGVDSTLKIQPAKLEDSAVYLCASSLESNSYNSPLHFGNGTRLTVT.

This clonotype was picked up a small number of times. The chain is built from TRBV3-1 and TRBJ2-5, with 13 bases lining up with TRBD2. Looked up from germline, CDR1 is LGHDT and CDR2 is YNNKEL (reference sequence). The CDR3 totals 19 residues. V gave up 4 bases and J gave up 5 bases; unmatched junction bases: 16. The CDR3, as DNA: TGTGCCAGCAGCCCCGGGACTAGCGGGAAACATGGCCGACGGGAGACCCAGTACTTC. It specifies CASSPGTSGKHGRRETQYF.